The 14 T cell receptor beta chains below all came from one sample that was sequenced in a study of blood T cell repertoires in COVID-19. Profiled with immunoSEQ multiplex PCR; TCRdb holds only in-frame clones, not every one. The sample records around 330,000 clones, around 85% being singletons. Sequencing was done on a sample of PBMCs or T cells enriched from blood (not recorded which). Receptors originate from a woman aged 25-40 years who had been exposed to COVID-19.

This rearrangement joins TRBV30 to TRBJ1-3, with D possibly matching TRBD1 (5 bases). V lost 3 bases, J lost 2 bases, and 11 bases lay in between. The CDR3 sequence is 14 residues long. From germline, CDR1 is GTSNPN and CDR2 SVGIG (reference sequence). The CDR3 region is CAWSLGGPGNTIYF. The CDR3 coding sequence is TGTGCCTGGAGCCTGGGGGGTCCTGGAAACACCATATATTTT.

The chain has TRBV30 and TRBJ2-7, with D tentatively TRBD2 (6 bases). The germline CDR1 and CDR2 sequences are GTSNPN and SVGIG (reference sequence). This CDR3 is 14 amino acids long. V lost 4 bases and J 3 bases, leaving 16 bases between the germline ends. In DNA form, the CDR3 reads TGTGCCTGGACTAGAGGCGGGGCGATCTACGAGCAGTACTTC. It specifies CAWTRGGAIYEQYF.

In regard to this clone: The same CDR3 can be traced to other DNA sequences in this sample. The rearrangement links TRBV12-3 or TRBV12-4 to TRBJ2-5; D gene uncertain. V lost 5 bases and J 3 bases, leaving 4 bases between the germline ends. This CDR3 has 11 amino acids. The CDR3: CASSLEETQYF. DNA for the CDR3: TGTGCCAGCAGTCTTGAAGAGACCCAGTACTTC.

The rearrangement joins TRBV5-1 to TRBJ1-2; TRBD1 might be the D (5 bases). Per the germline V gene, CDR1 is SGHRS and CDR2 is YFSETQ. V lost 4 bases and J 8 bases, leaving 21 bases between the germline ends. CDR3 size: 15 residues. CDR3 region: CASSRARPGNGGYTF. The CDR3 nucleotides are TGCGCCAGCAGCCGAGCCCGGCCAGGGAACGGAGGCTACACCTTC.

The chain couples TRBV30 to TRBJ2-5, with 7 bases matching TRBD2. Germline CDR1 is GTSNPN and CDR2 is SVGIG (reference sequence). The CDR3 covers 15 residues. V was clipped by 2 bases and J by 4 bases; unmatched bases: 10. The CDR3: CAWSFPGLEGETQYF. As DNA, the CDR3 is TGTGCCTGGAGTTTCCCCGGACTAGAAGGAGAGACCCAGTACTTC.

This chain uses TRBV28 with TRBJ2-1, with 11 bases lining up with TRBD2. This CDR3 region has 15 residues. The trim removed 2 bases at V and 7 bases at J, leaving 4 bases unmatched. Germline V gives CDR1 MDHEN, CDR2 SYDVKM. CDR3 sequence reads: CASSLGASGGNEQFF. Here the CDR3 DNA reads TGTGCCAGCAGTTTAGGGGCTAGCGGGGGGAATGAGCAGTTCTTC.

The chain recombines TRBV19 with TRBJ1-5; TRBD1 agrees at 11 bases. The CDR3 is made up of 17 amino acids. V dropped 10 bases and J dropped 2; count of bases not matched to a gene: 13. Germline-derived CDR1 and CDR2 are LNHDA and SQIVND (reference sequence). CDR3 residues: CATQPGQGVRGNQPQHF. CDR3 DNA sequence: TGTGCCACCCAACCGGGACAGGGGGTTAGGGGCAATCAGCCCCAGCATTTT.

This chain connects TRBV7-9 to TRBJ2-3; 9 nucleotides align to TRBD2. Germline lookup yields CDR1 SEHNR and CDR2 FQNEAQ (reference sequence). CDR3 length: 17 amino acids. The junction had 8 bases not matched to a gene; V was cut back by 2 bases and J by 2 bases. The CDR3: CASSLPTVAGDTDTQYF. In nucleotides, the CDR3 is TGTGCCAGCAGCTTACCCACCGTAGCGGGGGACACAGATACGCAGTATTTT.

The chain couples TRBV25-1 to TRBJ2-3, with D tentatively TRBD1 (6 bases). Germline CDR1 and CDR2: MGHDK and SYGVNS. The CDR3 is made up of 16 amino acids. The V end lost 1 base, the J end lost 1 base, and 12 bases lay between the germline ends. In DNA form, the CDR3 reads TGTGCCAGCAGTGAATCTGCCCGGACAGGCACAGATACGCAGTATTTT. It specifies CASSESARTGTDTQYF. The complete variable domain, with remaining parts taken from reference TRBV25-1 and TRBJ2-3, reads EADIYQTPRYLVIGTGKKITLECSQTMGHDKMYWYQQDPGMELHLIHYSYGVNSTEKGDLSSESTVSRIRTEHFPLTLESARPSHTSQYLCASSESARTGTDTQYFGPGTRLTVL.

V is TRBV19 and J is TRBJ2-3, with 12 bases matching TRBD2. CDR1 and CDR2 from the germline V gene are LNHDA and SQIVND (reference sequence). This CDR3 is 16 amino acids long. V shed 4 bases and J 2 bases; nucleotides not matched to a gene: 4. The CDR3 DNA sequence: TGTGCCAGTAGTACACTAGCGGGAGGAGCCACAGATACGCAGTATTTT. As protein: CASSTLAGGATDTQYF. The full variable domain, its missing parts supplied by reference TRBV19 and TRBJ2-3, is DGGITQSPKYLFRKEGQNVTLSCEQNLNHDAMYWYRQDPGQGLRLIYYSQIVNDFQKGDIAEGYSVSREKKESFPLTVTSAQKNPTAFYLCASSTLAGGATDTQYFGPGTRLTVL.

Of note for this clone: The identical CDR3 is also encoded by other nucleotide sequences in the sample. Here the CDR3 reads CASSLGGGTEAFF. The CDR3 coding sequence is TGTGCCAGCAGTTTAGGGGGGGGGACTGAAGCTTTCTTT. The V gene is TRBV12-3 or TRBV12-4, the J gene TRBJ1-1; a weak D match, TRBD1 (5 bases). The CDR3 covers 13 residues. V was pared by 1 base and J by 5 bases, with 8 bases between.

The rearrangement links TRBV7-2 to TRBJ1-1; 7 bases are shared with TRBD1. The CDR3 has 14 residues. The V gene's germline CDR1 is SGHTA and CDR2 FQGNSA. V lost 5 bases, J lost 0 bases, and 3 bases stayed unmatched. DNA of the CDR3: TGTGCCAGCAGCCCCGGACAGGTGAACACTGAAGCTTTCTTT. It is translated as CASSPGQVNTEAFF.

This chain uses TRBV5-8 with TRBJ1-1; 12 nucleotides align to TRBD1. Germline V gene sequence: CDR1 SGHTS, CDR2 YDEGEE. CDR3 length: 18 residues. J gave up 1 base and V 2 bases, and 9 bases lay outside the gene matches. DNA for the CDR3: TGTGCCAGCAGCTTCCCGGGACAGGGGGCGTTCGGGAACACTGAAGCTTTCTTT. It is translated as CASSFPGQGAFGNTEAFF.

This clone has more than one count but fewer than ten. Other DNA sequences in the same sample also yield this CDR3. The CDR3 DNA follows: TGTGCCAGCAGTGAAAGTCCGAGCTACGAGCAGTACTTC. Translating it yields CASSESPSYEQYF. V usage is TRBV2 and J usage is TRBJ2-7, with D hard to call. CDR3 length: 13 amino acids. Germline V gene lookup returns CDR1 SNHLY and CDR2 FYNNEI. With 2 bases removed from V and 3 bases from J, the gap between germline ends came to 8 bases. The complete variable domain, with remaining parts taken from reference TRBV2 and TRBJ2-7, reads EPEVTQTPSHQVTQMGQEVILRCVPISNHLYFYWYRQILGQKVEFLVSFYNNEISEKSEIFDDQFSVERPDGSNFTLKIRSTKLEDSAMYFCASSESPSYEQYFGPGTRLTVT.